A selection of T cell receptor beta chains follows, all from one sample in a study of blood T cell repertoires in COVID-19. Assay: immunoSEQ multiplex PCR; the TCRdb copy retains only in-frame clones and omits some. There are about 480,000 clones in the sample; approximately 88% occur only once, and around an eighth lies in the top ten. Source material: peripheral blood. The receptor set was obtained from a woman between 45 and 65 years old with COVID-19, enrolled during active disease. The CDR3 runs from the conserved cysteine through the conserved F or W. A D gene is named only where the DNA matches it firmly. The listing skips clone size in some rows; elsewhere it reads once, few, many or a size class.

CASTPAGSYNEQFF | TGTGCCAGCACCCCGGCGGGTTCCTACAATGAGCAGTTCTTC | TRBV2 | . | TRBJ2-1 | .
CAIRGNTEAFF | TGTGCCATCAGGGGCAACACTGAAGCTTTCTTT | TRBV10-3 | . | TRBJ1-1 | .
CASSFLGRGEQYF | TGTGCCAGCAGTTTCTTAGGGCGGGGGGAGCAGTACTTC | TRBV27 | . | TRBJ2-7 | TRBD2
CAWGEVRNTEAFF | TGTGCCTGGGGGGAGGTGCGGAACACTGAAGCTTTCTTT | TRBV30 | . | TRBJ1-1 | .
CASSIYRGANYGYTF | TGTGCCAGCAGCATTTACAGGGGTGCTAACTATGGCTACACCTTC | TRBV5-6 | . | TRBJ1-2 | TRBD1
CASSPRDSSYNSPLHF | TGCGCCAGCAGCCCTCGGGACAGCTCCTATAATTCACCCCTCCACTTT | TRBV5-1 | . | TRBJ1-6 | TRBD1
CATSATTGGPDTQYF | TGTGCCACCAGTGCCACTACAGGGGGACCAGATACGCAGTATTTT | TRBV24-1 | . | TRBJ2-3 | TRBD1
CASSPGRGSEAFF | TGTGCCAGCAGCCCAGGGAGGGGCAGTGAAGCTTTCTTT | TRBV28 | . | TRBJ1-1 | .
CASSYALAGNTQYF | TGTGCCAGCAGCTATGCCCTAGCGGGGAATACGCAGTATTTT | TRBV7-2 | once | TRBJ2-3 | TRBD2
CASNRDRGTSPLHF | TGTGCCAGCAACCGGGACAGGGGCACTTCACCCCTCCACTTT | TRBV2 | . | TRBJ1-6 | TRBD1
CASSPGTSGGDEQFF | TGTGCCAGCAGCCCCGGGACTAGCGGGGGGGATGAGCAGTTCTTC | TRBV7-9 | . | TRBJ2-1 | TRBD2
CASSAPGQNTEAFF | TGTGCCAGCAGCGCCCCGGGACAGAACACTGAAGCTTTCTTT | TRBV5-4 | . | TRBJ1-1 | .
CASSLSQGGTGELFF | TGTGCCAGCAGTTTATCACAAGGGGGCACCGGGGAGCTGTTTTTT | TRBV27 | . | TRBJ2-2 | .
CASSETGNPRYEQYF | TGTGCCAGCAGTGAGACAGGGAACCCCCGCTACGAGCAGTACTTC | TRBV28 | . | TRBJ2-7 | TRBD1
CATSDSRSPPYEQYF | TGTGCCACCAGTGATTCCCGAAGCCCGCCCTACGAGCAGTACTTC | TRBV24-1 | . | TRBJ2-7 | .
CASSSGGTSVDEQFF | TGTGCCAGCAGCTCGGGCGGGACTAGCGTCGATGAGCAGTTCTTC | TRBV5-6 | . | TRBJ2-1 | TRBD2
CASSVAPTANYGYTF | TGTGCCAGCAGCGTAGCGCCGACAGCTAACTATGGCTACACCTTC | TRBV9 | . | TRBJ1-2 | .
CASSNWDRGDGYTF | TGTGCCAGTAGTAATTGGGACAGGGGGGATGGCTACACCTTC | TRBV19 | . | TRBJ1-2 | TRBD1
CASSVAAGPTYEQYF | TGTGCCAGCAGCGTAGCTGCGGGGCCGACCTACGAGCAGTACTTC | TRBV9 | . | TRBJ2-7 | .
CASSLNRDRTF | TGTGCCAGCAGCTTGAACAGGGACCGCACCTTC | TRBV5-4 | . | TRBJ1-2 | .
CASSSTLAGGPEQYF | TGTGCCAGCAGCTCCACACTGGCGGGGGGCCCCGAGCAGTACTTC | TRBV7-2 | . | TRBJ2-7 | TRBD2
CASSQDGADTSYGYTF | TGTGCCAGCAGCCAAGATGGGGCGGACACCAGCTATGGCTACACCTTC | TRBV4-2 | . | TRBJ1-2 | .
CASSSLTGAGNYGYTF | TGTGCCAGCAGTTCCCTGACAGGGGCGGGGAACTATGGCTACACCTTC | TRBV7-9 | . | TRBJ1-2 | TRBD1